Presented here are 3 T cell receptor beta chains from one specimen sequenced in a study of cytomegalovirus exposure and HLA in healthy donors. The primer mix had 60 Vbeta and 13 Jbeta primers. Assay used: immunoSEQ multiplex PCR; TCRdb lists only in-frame clones, some missing. Of over 95,000 clones in the sample, 67% were seen once. The sample taken for sequencing was PBMCs. Receptors were obtained from a man aged 18-30 years in good health and CMV-seropositive.

The gene calls are TRBV28 and TRBJ2-1; TRBD1 agrees at 9 bases. V shed 7 bases, J shed 6 bases, and the junction held 7 bases outside the gene matches. This CDR3 region has 14 residues. The germline CDR1 and CDR2 sequences are MDHEN and SYDVKM. The CDR3 sequence is CASTRDRVRNEQFF. For the CDR3, the DNA is TGTGCCAGCACCCGGGACAGGGTTCGCAATGAGCAGTTCTTC. Supplemented by reference TRBV28 and TRBJ2-1, the full variable domain reads DVKVTQSSRYLVKRTGEKVFLECVQDMDHENMFWYRQDPGLGLRLIYFSYDVKMKEKGDIPEGYSVSREKKERFSLILESASTNQTSMYLCASTRDRVRNEQFFGPGTRLTVL.

The chain employs TRBV6-6 and TRBJ1-4; no clear D. The CDR3 is 14 residues long. V dropped 5 bases and J dropped 3 bases, with 10 bases sitting between them. The germline V gene has CDR1 MNHNY and CDR2 SVGAGI (reference sequence). This CDR3 reads CASSRGRANEKLFF. In DNA form, the CDR3 reads TGTGCCAGCAGTCGAGGTCGGGCTAATGAAAAACTGTTTTTT.

V is TRBV29-1 and J is TRBJ2-7, with a weak D call TRBD1 (8 bases). Germline loops: CDR1 SQVTM, CDR2 ANQGSEA. V was clipped by 3 bases and J by 3 bases, with 12 bases between them. The length of the CDR3 is 13 residues. Here the CDR3 reads CSVENRGGYEQYF. The CDR3, as DNA: TGCAGCGTTGAGAACAGGGGGGGCTACGAGCAGTACTTC.